The 15 T cell receptor beta chains below all came from one sample that was sequenced in a study of T-cell memory formation after mild COVID-19. TCRdb fed the 5' RACE reads into MiXCR, producing one record per CDR3 protein. The sample lists around 340,000 distinct CDR3 sequences, approximately 13% occurring once. The material sequenced was PBMCs or a T cell subset sorted from them (not recorded which). The receptors shown here come from a man aged 18 to 29 who had mild COVID-19 (a few samples of this study predate the infection). Cell type and time point are not known.

The table lists this clonotype with many counts. The chain carries TRBV20-1 and TRBJ1-1; no firm D call. The V gene's germline CDR1 is DFQATT and CDR2 SNEGSKA (reference sequence). The CDR3 covers 13 residues. V was shortened by 3 bases and J by 1 base, with 9 bases between the two germline ends. The DNA of the CDR3 is TGCAGTGCTAGCGCAACAGAGAACACTGAAGCTTTCTTT. Translating gives CSASATENTEAFF.

The chain uses TRBV10-3 and TRBJ2-3; D is ambiguous. The V end was cut by 7 bases, the J end by 2 bases, with 7 bases between. The CDR3 has 12 amino acids. Germline CDR1 reads ENHRY; CDR2 reads SYGVKD. The CDR3 region is CAINQDTDTQYF. The CDR3, as DNA: TGTGCCATCAATCAGGACACAGATACGCAGTATTTT.

The rearrangement joins TRBV30 to TRBJ2-5; the match to TRBD2 covers 13 bases. In germline, CDR1 is GTSNPN, CDR2 SVGIG (reference sequence). CDR3 size: 18 residues. V was pared by 3 bases and J by 5 bases, with 15 bases of the junction left unmatched. In DNA form, the CDR3 reads TGTGCCTGGAGCGCTCGACTAGCGGGGGGAATAAAGAGGGAGACCCAGTACTTC. Translation: CAWSARLAGGIKRETQYF.

This rearrangement joins TRBV5-1 to TRBJ2-1, with 10 nucleotides matching TRBD2. CDR1 is SGHRS, CDR2 YFSETQ, per germline. The CDR3 is 14 residues long. J was trimmed by 8 bases and V by 2 bases; bases with no gene match: 4. Written as DNA, the CDR3 is TGCGCCAGCAGCTTTAGCGGGGGGCCCGATGAGCAGTTCTTC. This codes for CASSFSGGPDEQFF. The complete variable domain, with remaining parts taken from reference TRBV5-1 and TRBJ2-1, reads KAGVTQTPRYLIKTRGQQVTLSCSPISGHRSVSWYQQTPGQGLQFLFEYFSETQRNKGNFPGRFSGRQFSNSRSEMNVSTLELGDSALYLCASSFSGGPDEQFFGPGTRLTVL.

This clonotype occurred a few times. The V call is TRBV7-9, the J call TRBJ1-4, with 7 bases aligning to TRBD1. There are 13 residues in the CDR3. V was clipped by 3 bases and J by 7 bases; unmatched bases: 2. In germline, CDR1 is SEHNR, CDR2 FQNEAQ (reference sequence). The CDR3 DNA reads as TGTGCCAGCAGCTTTCGACAGGGTGAAAAACTGTTTTTT. It yields the protein CASSFRQGEKLFF.

This sequence joins TRBV20-1 and TRBJ1-6, with D possibly being TRBD1 (5 bases). The CDR3 runs to 16 residues. The V end lost 0 bases, the J end lost 9 bases, and 18 bases lay between the germline ends. Germline CDR1 reads DFQATT; CDR2 reads SNEGSKA (reference sequence). The CDR3 spells CSARDRAVGGTSPLHF. In DNA, the CDR3 is TGCAGTGCTAGAGATCGGGCCGTTGGGGGAACTTCACCCCTCCACTTT.

This clonotype was seen many times. V is TRBV5-5 and J is TRBJ2-3; 7 nucleotides agree with TRBD1. The CDR3 has 16 residues. Germline values: CDR1 SGHKS, CDR2 YYEKEE (reference sequence). With 4 bases clipped from V and 2 bases from J, the junction kept 10 bases outside the gene matches. In DNA, the CDR3 is TGTGCCAGCAGCCGTAGGCCCGGGACAGACACAGATACGCAGTATTTT. This translates into CASSRRPGTDTDTQYF. Supplemented by reference TRBV5-5 and TRBJ2-3, the full variable domain reads DAGVTQSPTHLIKTRGQQVTLRCSPISGHKSVSWYQQVLGQGPQFIFQYYEKEERGRGNFPDRFSARQFPNYSSELNVNALLLGDSALYLCASSRRPGTDTDTQYFGPGTRLTVL.

The sample holds a few counts of this clonotype. V is TRBV5-6 and J is TRBJ2-5, with 11 bases lining up with TRBD2. The CDR3 has 15 amino acids. With V trimmed by 3 bases and J by 2 bases, 3 bases remained unmatched. Germline loops: CDR1 SGHDT, CDR2 YYEEEE. The CDR3 region is CASSWIAGGQETQYF. The CDR3 region has the DNA TGTGCCAGCAGCTGGATAGCGGGGGGGCAAGAGACCCAGTACTTC.

The CDR3 coding sequence is TGCAGTGCTAGAGCCCGGGACAGGGGATGGAGCACTGAAGCTTTCTTT. Protein: CSARARDRGWSTEAFF. The rearrangement joins TRBV20-1 to TRBJ1-1; 10 bases are a match to TRBD1. Germline CDR1 and CDR2: DFQATT and SNEGSKA (reference sequence). The CDR3 sequence is 16 residues long. V gave up 1 base and J gave up 4 bases; unmatched junction bases: 9.

V usage is TRBV6-1 and J usage is TRBJ2-2; TRBD1 matches at 10 bases. This CDR3 region has 14 residues. The J segment lost 3 bases and the V segment lost 10 bases, leaving 5 bases of the junction unmatched. Germline loops: CDR1 MNHNS, CDR2 SASEGT. The CDR3 DNA reads TGTGCCACCTCGGGACAGGGGTACACCGGGGAGCTGTTTTTT. This translates into CATSGQGYTGELFF.

This CDR3 reads CASCPDSSYEQYF. CDR3 bases: TGTGCCAGCTGCCCGGACAGTTCGTACGAGCAGTACTTC. V and J are TRBV7-9 and TRBJ2-7; tentative D call: TRBD1 (6 bases). The CDR3 has 13 amino acids. V was trimmed by 8 bases and J by 4 bases, leaving 15 bases between them. The germline CDR1 and CDR2 sequences are SEHNR and FQNEAQ (reference sequence).

Only a few counts were recorded for this clonotype. V and J are TRBV7-3 and TRBJ2-1; D is possibly TRBD1 (6 bases). Trimming left V 5 bases short and J 4 bases short, with 18 bases between. Germline loops: CDR1 SGHTA, CDR2 FQGTGA. This CDR3 contains 16 residues. In DNA form, the CDR3 reads TGTGCCAGCAGCCCCTGGGTAGGGACAAATTACAATGAGCAGTTCTTC. Translated: CASSPWVGTNYNEQFF.

The J gene is TRBJ2-7, the V gene TRBV11-2, with 7 bases aligning to TRBD1. Losses at the gene ends were 3 bases for V and 6 bases for J; bases not matched to a gene: 8. CDR1 is SGHAT and CDR2 is FQNNGV in the germline V gene. The CDR3 sequence is 14 residues long. This chain's CDR3 is CASSLARGSPEQYF. The CDR3 coding sequence is TGTGCCAGCAGCTTGGCCAGGGGGTCACCCGAGCAGTACTTC. Full variable domain (remainder filled in from reference TRBV11-2 and TRBJ2-7): EAGVAQSPRYKIIEKRQSVAFWCNPISGHATLYWYQQILGQGPKLLIQFQNNGVVDDSQLPKDRFSAERLKGVDSTLKIQPAKLEDSAVYLCASSLARGSPEQYFGPGTRLTVT.

This clonotype was found a few times. The rearrangement uses TRBV7-3 and TRBJ2-1; D is undetermined. The CDR3 spans 13 residues. V was clipped by 0 bases and J by 13 bases, with 13 bases between them. Germline V gives CDR1 SGHTA, CDR2 FQGTGA. This chain's CDR3 is CASSLTGQAGQFF. The CDR3 nucleotides read TGTGCCAGCAGCTTAACAGGGCAGGCTGGCCAGTTCTTC.

The V gene is TRBV5-1, the J gene TRBJ2-5; tentative D call: TRBD1 (6 bases). Trimming took 0 bases from V and 1 from J, leaving 13 bases between them. The CDR3 runs 16 residues. From germline, CDR1 is SGHRS and CDR2 YFSETQ. CDR3 in DNA: TGCGCCAGCAGCTTGGCCCAGGGGCTGGGCCAAGAGACCCAGTACTTC. This codes for CASSLAQGLGQETQYF.